This T cell receptor (beta chain) originates from a study of T cell changes during pregnancy in multiple sclerosis. Sequencing was performed with immunoSEQ multiplex PCR; in TCRdb, only in-frame clones are kept and a portion is missing. The sample has tens of thousands of clones, 80% to 95% seen once. This CDR3 is 15 amino acids long. Per germline, CDR1 SGHNT and CDR2 YYREEE (reference sequence). J was trimmed by 3 bases and V by 4 bases; bases with no gene match: 9. J is TRBJ1-2 and V is TRBV5-4; 7 bases line up with TRBD1. The receptor was derived from a female donor in good health, enrolled as a control in a pregnancy study. Specimen: peripheral blood, collected in the third trimester of pregnancy. The CDR3 sequence: CASSTSDRFHYGYTF. CDR3 in DNA: TGTGCCAGCAGCACCTCGGACAGGTTTCACTATGGCTACACCTTC.